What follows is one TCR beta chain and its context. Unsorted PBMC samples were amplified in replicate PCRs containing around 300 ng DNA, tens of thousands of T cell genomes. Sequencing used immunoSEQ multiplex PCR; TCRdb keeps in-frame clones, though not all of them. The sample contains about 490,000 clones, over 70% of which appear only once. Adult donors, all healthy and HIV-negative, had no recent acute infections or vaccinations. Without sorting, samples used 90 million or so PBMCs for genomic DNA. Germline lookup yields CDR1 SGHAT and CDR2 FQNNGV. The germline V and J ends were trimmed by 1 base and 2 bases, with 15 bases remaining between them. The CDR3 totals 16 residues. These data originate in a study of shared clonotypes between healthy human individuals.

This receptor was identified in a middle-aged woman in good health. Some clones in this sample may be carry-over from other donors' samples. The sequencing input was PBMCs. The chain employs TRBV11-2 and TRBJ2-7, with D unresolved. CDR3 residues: CASSLVYSRSPYEQYF. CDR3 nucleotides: TGTGCCAGCAGCTTAGTCTATTCGCGGTCCCCCTACGAGCAGTACTTC.